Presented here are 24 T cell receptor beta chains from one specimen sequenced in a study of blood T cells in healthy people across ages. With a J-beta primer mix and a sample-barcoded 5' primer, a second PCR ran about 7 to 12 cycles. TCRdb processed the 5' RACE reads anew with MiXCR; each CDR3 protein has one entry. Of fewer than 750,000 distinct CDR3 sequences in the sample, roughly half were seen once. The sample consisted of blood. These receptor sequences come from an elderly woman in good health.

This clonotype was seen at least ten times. CDR3 protein: CASRISSYNEQFF. The CDR3 nucleotides are TGTGCCAGCAGGATTAGTTCCTACAATGAGCAGTTCTTC. V usage is TRBV6-5 and J usage is TRBJ2-1; no firm D call. Germline values: CDR1 MNHEY, CDR2 SVGAGI. The CDR3 runs to 13 residues. Trimming cost V 6 bases and J 1 base, with 7 bases left between them.

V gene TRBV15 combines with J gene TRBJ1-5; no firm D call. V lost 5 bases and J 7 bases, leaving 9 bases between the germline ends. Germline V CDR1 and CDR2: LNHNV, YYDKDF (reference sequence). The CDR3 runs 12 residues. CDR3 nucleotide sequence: TGTGCCACCAGCCCGGGAATCCAGCCCCAGCATTTT. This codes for CATSPGIQPQHF.

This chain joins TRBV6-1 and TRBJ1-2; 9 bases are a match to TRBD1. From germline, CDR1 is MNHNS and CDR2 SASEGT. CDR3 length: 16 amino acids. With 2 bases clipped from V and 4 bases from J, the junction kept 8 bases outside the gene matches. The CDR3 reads CASSELGTGFTYGYTF. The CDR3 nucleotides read TGTGCCAGCAGTGAACTGGGGACAGGGTTTACCTATGGCTACACCTTC.

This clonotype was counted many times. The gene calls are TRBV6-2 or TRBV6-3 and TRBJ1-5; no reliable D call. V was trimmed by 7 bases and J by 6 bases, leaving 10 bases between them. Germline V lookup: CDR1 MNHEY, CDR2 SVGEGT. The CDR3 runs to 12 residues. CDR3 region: CASTTGVQPQHF. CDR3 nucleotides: TGTGCCAGCACGACCGGGGTTCAGCCCCAGCATTTT.

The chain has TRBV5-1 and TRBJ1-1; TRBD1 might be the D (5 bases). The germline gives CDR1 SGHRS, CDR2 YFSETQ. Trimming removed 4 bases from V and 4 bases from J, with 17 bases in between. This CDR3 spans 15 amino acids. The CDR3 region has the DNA TGCGCCAGCAGCCCTGAGGGGAACGCGGGCACTGAAGCTTTCTTT. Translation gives CASSPEGNAGTEAFF.

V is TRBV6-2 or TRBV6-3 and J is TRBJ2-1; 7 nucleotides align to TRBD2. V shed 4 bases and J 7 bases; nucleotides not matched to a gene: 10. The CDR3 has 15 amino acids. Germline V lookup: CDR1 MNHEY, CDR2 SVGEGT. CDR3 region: CASSFLRDYNNEQFF. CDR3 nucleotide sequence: TGTGCCAGCAGTTTCCTCCGGGACTACAATAATGAGCAGTTCTTC.

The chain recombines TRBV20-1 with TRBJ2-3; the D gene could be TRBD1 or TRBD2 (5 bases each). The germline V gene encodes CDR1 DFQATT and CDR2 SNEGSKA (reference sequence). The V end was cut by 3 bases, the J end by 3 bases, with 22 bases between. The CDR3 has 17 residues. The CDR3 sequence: CSARKVGAGLRTDTQYF. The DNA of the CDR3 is TGCAGTGCTAGGAAGGTCGGGGCAGGCTTACGGACAGATACGCAGTATTTT.

The chain's CDR3 is CSGRTGDHEQYF. The CDR3 region has the DNA TGCAGCGGAAGAACAGGGGACCACGAGCAGTACTTC. The V and J genes are TRBV29-1 and TRBJ2-7, with 7 bases aligning to TRBD1. Trimming at V came to 7 bases and at J to 5 bases, leaving 8 bases not matched to a gene. There are 12 residues in the CDR3. The V gene's germline CDR1 is SQVTM and CDR2 ANQGSEA.

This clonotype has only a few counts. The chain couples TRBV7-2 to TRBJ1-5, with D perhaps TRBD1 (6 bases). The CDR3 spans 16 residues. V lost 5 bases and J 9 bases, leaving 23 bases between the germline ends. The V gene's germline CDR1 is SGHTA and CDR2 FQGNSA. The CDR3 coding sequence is TGTGCCAGCAGCCGTAACCTGGGGGCGCAGGTTCGGCCCCAGCATTTT. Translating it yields CASSRNLGAQVRPQHF.

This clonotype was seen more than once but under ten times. The CDR3 DNA sequence: TGCGCCAGCAGCTACCTGGCGCTGCACACCGGGGAGCTGTTTTTT. Its protein product is CASSYLALHTGELFF. This chain links TRBV5-1 with TRBJ2-2; D not resolved. V lost 3 bases, J lost 3 bases, and 12 bases lay in between. Germline V gene lookup returns CDR1 SGHRS and CDR2 YFSETQ. The CDR3 extends over 15 amino acids.

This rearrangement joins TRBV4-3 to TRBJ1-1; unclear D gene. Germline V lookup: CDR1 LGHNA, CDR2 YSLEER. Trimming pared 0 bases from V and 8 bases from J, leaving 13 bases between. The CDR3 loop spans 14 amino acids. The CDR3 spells CASSQEVGIREAFF. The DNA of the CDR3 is TGCGCCAGCAGCCAAGAAGTTGGGATTCGCGAAGCTTTCTTT.

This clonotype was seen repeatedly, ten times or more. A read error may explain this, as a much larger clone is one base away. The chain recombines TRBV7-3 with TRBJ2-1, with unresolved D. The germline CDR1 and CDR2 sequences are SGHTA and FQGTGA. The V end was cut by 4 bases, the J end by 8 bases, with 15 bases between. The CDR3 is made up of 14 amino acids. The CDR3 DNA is TGTGCCAGCAGCTCAACCGGTTCTAGGGATGAGCAGTTCTTC. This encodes CASSSTGSRDEQFF. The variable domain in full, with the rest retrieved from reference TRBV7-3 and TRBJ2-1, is GAGVSQTPSNKVTEKGKYVELRCDPISGHTALYWYRQSLGQGPEFLIYFQGTGAADDSGLPNDRFFAVRPEGSVSTLKIQRTERGDSAVYLCASSSTGSRDEQFFGPGTRLTVL.

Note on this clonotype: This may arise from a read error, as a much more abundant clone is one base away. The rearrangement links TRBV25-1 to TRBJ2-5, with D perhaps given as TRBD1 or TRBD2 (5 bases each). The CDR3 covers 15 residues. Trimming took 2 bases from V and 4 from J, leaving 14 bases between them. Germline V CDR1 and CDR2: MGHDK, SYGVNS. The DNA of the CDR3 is TGTGCCAGCAGTGAAGTGGGGACGGGACCAGAGACCCAGTACTTC. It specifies CASSEVGTGPETQYF.

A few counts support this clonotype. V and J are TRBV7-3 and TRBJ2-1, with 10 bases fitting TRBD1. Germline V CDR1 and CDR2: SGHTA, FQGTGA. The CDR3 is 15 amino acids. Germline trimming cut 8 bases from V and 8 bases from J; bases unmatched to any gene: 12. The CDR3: CASVPGTGVSDEQFF. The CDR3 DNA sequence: TGTGCCAGCGTCCCGGGGACAGGGGTGTCTGATGAGCAGTTCTTC.

For the CDR3, the DNA is TGTGCCACCAGCCGGGACAGGGGCTACGAGCAGTACTTC. This encodes CATSRDRGYEQYF. The rearrangement uses TRBV15 and TRBJ2-7; TRBD1 aligns across 10 bases. V lost 5 bases, J lost 3 bases, and 1 base stayed unmatched. Germline values: CDR1 LNHNV, CDR2 YYDKDF (reference sequence). This CDR3 has 13 amino acids.

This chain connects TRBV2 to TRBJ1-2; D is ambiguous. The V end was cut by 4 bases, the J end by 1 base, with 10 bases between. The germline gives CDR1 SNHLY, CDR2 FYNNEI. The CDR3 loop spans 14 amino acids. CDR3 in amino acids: CASSVMRDNYGYTF. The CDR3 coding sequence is TGTGCCAGCAGTGTAATGAGGGATAACTATGGCTACACCTTC.

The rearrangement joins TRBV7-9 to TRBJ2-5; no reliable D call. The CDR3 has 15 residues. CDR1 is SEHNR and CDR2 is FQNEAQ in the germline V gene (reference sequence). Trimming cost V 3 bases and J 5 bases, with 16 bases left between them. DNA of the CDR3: TGTGCCAGCAGCTTCCACGGAGTCGACGGGGAGACCCAGTACTTC. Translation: CASSFHGVDGETQYF.

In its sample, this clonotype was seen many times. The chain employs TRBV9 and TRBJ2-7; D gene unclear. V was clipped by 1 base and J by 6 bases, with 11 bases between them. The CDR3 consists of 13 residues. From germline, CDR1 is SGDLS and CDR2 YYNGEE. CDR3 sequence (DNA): TGTGCCAGCAGCGTAAGAGGCTGCGGCGAGCAGTACTTC. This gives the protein CASSVRGCGEQYF.

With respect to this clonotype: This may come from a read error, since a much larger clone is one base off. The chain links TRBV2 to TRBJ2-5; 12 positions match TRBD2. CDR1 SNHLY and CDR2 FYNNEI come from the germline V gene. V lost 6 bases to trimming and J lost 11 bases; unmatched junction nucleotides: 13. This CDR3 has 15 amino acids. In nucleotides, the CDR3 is TGTGCCAGCAGGGCCGGACTAGCGGGGATCAATGAGCAGTACTTC. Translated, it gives CASRAGLAGINEQYF.

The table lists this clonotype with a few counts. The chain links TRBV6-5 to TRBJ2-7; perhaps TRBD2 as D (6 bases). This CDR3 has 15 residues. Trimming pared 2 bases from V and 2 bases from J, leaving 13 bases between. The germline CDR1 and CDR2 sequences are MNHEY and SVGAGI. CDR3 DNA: TGTGCCAGCAGTTACGCGGGACTGAGCACCTACGAGCAGTACTTC. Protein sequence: CASSYAGLSTYEQYF.

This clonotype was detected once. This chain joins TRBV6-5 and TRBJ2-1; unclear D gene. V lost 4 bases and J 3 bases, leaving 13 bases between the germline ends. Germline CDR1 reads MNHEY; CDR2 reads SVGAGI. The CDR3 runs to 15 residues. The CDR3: CASSSPKEIYNEQFF. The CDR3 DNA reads TGTGCCAGCAGTTCCCCTAAGGAGATCTACAATGAGCAGTTCTTC.

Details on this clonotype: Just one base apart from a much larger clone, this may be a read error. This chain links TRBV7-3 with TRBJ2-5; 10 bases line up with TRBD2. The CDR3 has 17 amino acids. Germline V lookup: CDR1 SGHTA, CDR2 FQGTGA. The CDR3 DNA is TGTGTCAGCAGCTTAATGGATAGCGGGGGGAAGTGGGAGACCCAGTACTTC. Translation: CVSSLMDSGGKWETQYF. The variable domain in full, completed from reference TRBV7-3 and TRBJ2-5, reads GAGVSQTPSNKVTEKGKYVELRCDPISGHTALYWYRQSLGQGPEFLIYFQGTGAADDSGLPNDRFFAVRPEGSVSTLKIQRTERGDSAVYLCVSSLMDSGGKWETQYFGPGTRLLVL.

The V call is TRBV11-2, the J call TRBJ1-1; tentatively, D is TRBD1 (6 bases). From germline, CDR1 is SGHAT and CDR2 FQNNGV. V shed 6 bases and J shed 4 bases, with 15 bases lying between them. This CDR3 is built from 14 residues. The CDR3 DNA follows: TGTGCCAGCAGTCCCCGACGACAGGTCACTGAAGCTTTCTTT. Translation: CASSPRRQVTEAFF.

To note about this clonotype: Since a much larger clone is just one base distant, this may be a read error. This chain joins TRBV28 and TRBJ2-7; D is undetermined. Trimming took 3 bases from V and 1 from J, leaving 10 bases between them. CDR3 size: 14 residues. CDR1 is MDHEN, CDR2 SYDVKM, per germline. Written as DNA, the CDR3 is TGTGCCAGCAGTTTTTGGACCACATCCTACGAGCAGTACTTC. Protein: CASSFWTTSYEQYF.